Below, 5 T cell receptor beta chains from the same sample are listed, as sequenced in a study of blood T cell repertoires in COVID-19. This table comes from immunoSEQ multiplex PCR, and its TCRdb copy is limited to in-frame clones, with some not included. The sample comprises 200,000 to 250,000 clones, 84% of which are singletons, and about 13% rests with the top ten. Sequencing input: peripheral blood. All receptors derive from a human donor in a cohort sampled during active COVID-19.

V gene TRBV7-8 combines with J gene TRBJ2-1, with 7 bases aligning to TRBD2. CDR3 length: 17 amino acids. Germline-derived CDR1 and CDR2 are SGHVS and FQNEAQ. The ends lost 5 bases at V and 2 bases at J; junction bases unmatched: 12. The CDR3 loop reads CASSEHRLAATYNEQFF. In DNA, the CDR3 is TGTGCCAGCAGCGAACACCGTCTAGCGGCAACCTACAATGAGCAGTTCTTC.

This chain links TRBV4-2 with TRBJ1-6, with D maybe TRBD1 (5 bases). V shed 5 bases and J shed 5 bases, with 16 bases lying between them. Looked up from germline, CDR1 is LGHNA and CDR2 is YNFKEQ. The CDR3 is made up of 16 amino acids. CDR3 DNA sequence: TGTGCCAGCAGCTCCCAAGGGGCCCTCGATAATTCACCCCTCCACTTT. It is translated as CASSSQGALDNSPLHF.

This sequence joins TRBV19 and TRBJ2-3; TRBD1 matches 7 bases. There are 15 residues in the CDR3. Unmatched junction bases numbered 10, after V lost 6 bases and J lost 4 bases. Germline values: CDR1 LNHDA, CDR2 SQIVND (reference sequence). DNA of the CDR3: TGTGCCAGTAGGACTGGTGCCACAGGGGCAGATACGCAGTATTTT. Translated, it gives CASRTGATGADTQYF.

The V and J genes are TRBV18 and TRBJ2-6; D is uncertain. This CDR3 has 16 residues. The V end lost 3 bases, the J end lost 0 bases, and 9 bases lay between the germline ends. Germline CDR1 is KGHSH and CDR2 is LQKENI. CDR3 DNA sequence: TGTGCCAGCTCACCGCAGGTTAGCTCTGGGGCCAACGTCCTGACTTTC. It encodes CASSPQVSSGANVLTF.

CDR3 sequence: CASTPGVGGSYEQYF. DNA for the CDR3: TGTGCCAGCACGCCCGGGGTAGGGGGCTCCTACGAGCAGTACTTC. This rearrangement joins TRBV6-5 to TRBJ2-7; a possible D gene is TRBD1 (6 bases). From germline, CDR1 is MNHEY and CDR2 SVGAGI. There are 15 residues in the CDR3. V was trimmed by 7 bases and J by 0 bases, leaving 16 bases between them.